A selection of T cell receptor beta chains follows, all from one sample in a study of cytomegalovirus exposure and HLA in healthy donors. Method: immunoSEQ multiplex PCR; TCRdb's copy keeps in-frame clones and lacks some. The sample carries approximately 98,000 clones, roughly 70% recorded once. Input material: PBMCs. The receptors were sampled from a male donor in good health and CMV-seronegative. Both conserved end residues are part of each CDR3. Each record gives: V gene, J gene, clone size, D gene, CDR3 protein, CDR3 DNA. A D gene is named only where the DNA matches it firmly. Clone size is stated in some rows and not others, as once, few, many or a class when expanded.

>TRBV29-1|TRBJ2-7|-|-
CSVEGQEKSYEQYF
TGCAGCGTTGAAGGACAGGAGAAATCCTACGAGCAGTACTTC
>TRBV5-1|TRBJ1-1|-|-
CASSLTGNTEAFF
TGCGCCAGCAGCCTGACAGGGAACACTGAAGCTTTCTTT
>TRBV30|TRBJ1-1|-|-
CAWDIGGMNTEAFF
TGTGCCTGGGATATTGGAGGGATGAACACTGAAGCTTTCTTT
>TRBV6-1|TRBJ2-2|few|TRBD2
CASSLAGADTGELFF
TGTGCCAGCAGCTTAGCGGGAGCGGACACCGGGGAGCTGTTTTTT
>TRBV5-1|TRBJ2-7|-|TRBD2
CASSLDPREELEQYF
TGCGCCAGCAGCTTGGATCCGCGGGAGGAGTTAGAGCAGTACTTC
>TRBV30|TRBJ2-2|-|-
CARTVIRTGELFF
TGTGCCAGGACAGTTATCCGCACCGGGGAGCTGTTTTTT
>TRBV7-2|TRBJ2-7|-|TRBD2
CASRSSGSVYEQYF
TGTGCCAGCAGGTCTAGCGGGAGTGTGTACGAGCAGTACTTC
>TRBV4-1|TRBJ2-1|-|-
CASSQSQGLWEQFF
TGCGCCAGCAGCCAATCTCAGGGTCTGTGGGAGCAGTTCTTC
>TRBV9|TRBJ2-1|-|TRBD2
CASSERDYRGRGYNEQFF
TGTGCCAGCAGCGAGAGGGACTATCGAGGGAGAGGCTACAATGAGCAGTTCTTC
>TRBV7-7|TRBJ2-2|-|-
CASQFANTGELFF
TGTGCATCGCAGTTCGCGAACACCGGGGAGCTGTTTTTT
>TRBV28|TRBJ2-2|-|-
CASSSLDKTTGELFF
TGTGCCAGCAGTTCCCTGGACAAGACCACCGGGGAGCTGTTTTTT
>TRBV5-6|TRBJ1-2|-|-
CASSSDNYGYTF
TGTGCCAGCAGCTCAGACAATTATGGCTACACCTTC
>TRBV13|TRBJ1-1|few|TRBD1
CASSLARDRHTEAFF
TGTGCCAGCAGCTTAGCCCGGGACAGGCACACTGAAGCTTTCTTT
>TRBV18|TRBJ2-7|-|TRBD1
CASSPGTGGPYEQYF
TGTGCCAGCTCACCGGGGACAGGGGGCCCTTACGAGCAGTACTTC
>TRBV5-1|TRBJ2-3|-|-
CASSLDSPDTQYF
TGCGCCAGCAGCTTGGACAGTCCAGATACGCAGTATTTT
>TRBV18|TRBJ2-1|-|TRBD1
CASSLDRGSANEQFF
TGTGCCAGCTCGCTTGACAGGGGTTCAGCCAATGAGCAGTTCTTC
>TRBV28|TRBJ1-5|-|TRBD1
CASSGQGPNQPQHF
TGTGCCAGCAGTGGACAGGGCCCTAATCAGCCCCAGCATTTT
>TRBV6-6|TRBJ1-2|-|TRBD1
CANRPSGGSCGYTF
TGTGCCAACCGACCCTCAGGGGGGAGCTGCGGCTACACCTTC
>TRBV4-3|TRBJ2-2|-|TRBD2
CASSRGREAGELFF
TGCGCCAGCAGCCGCGGGAGGGAGGCCGGGGAGCTGTTTTTT
>TRBV18|TRBJ1-2|-|TRBD1
CASSPPGQGGLSGYTF
TGTGCCAGCTCACCACCGGGACAAGGGGGCCTCAGTGGCTACACCTTC
>TRBV2|TRBJ1-3|-|-
CASSGTASGNTIYF
TGTGCCAGCAGTGGGACAGCCTCTGGAAACACCATATATTTT
>TRBV4-2|TRBJ1-1|-|-
CASSQGVGANTEAFF
TGTGCCAGCAGCCAAGGGGTAGGGGCGAACACTGAAGCTTTCTTT
>TRBV28|TRBJ2-1|-|TRBD2
CASSLGLAGGVGYNEQFF
TGTGCCAGCAGTTTGGGACTAGCGGGAGGTGTGGGCTACAATGAGCAGTTCTTC
>TRBV7-2|TRBJ1-5|once|TRBD1
CASSRQGAGNQPQHF
TGTGCCAGCAGCCGACAGGGGGCCGGCAATCAGCCCCAGCATTTT
>TRBV6-5|TRBJ1-3|-|-
CASSYSRGSSGNTIYF
TGTGCCAGCAGTTACAGTCGGGGTAGCTCTGGAAACACCATATATTTT
>TRBV6-5|TRBJ2-7|-|TRBD1
CATSRVDRVVDEQYF
TGTGCCACCTCCCGGGTGGACAGGGTGGTCGACGAGCAGTACTTC
>TRBV7-6|TRBJ2-2|-|TRBD2
CASSLGGRYTGELFF
TGTGCCAGCAGCTTAGGCGGGAGATACACCGGGGAGCTGTTTTTT
>TRBV11-2|TRBJ1-2|-|TRBD1
CASRLRAGDRALYYGYTF
TGTGCCAGCAGACTAAGGGCCGGCGACAGGGCCCTTTACTATGGCTACACCTTC
>TRBV11-1|TRBJ2-7|-|-
CASSTAYEQYF
TGTGCCAGCAGCACAGCCTACGAGCAGTACTTC
>TRBV10-3|TRBJ1-3|-|-
CAISEDSHSGNTIYF
TGTGCCATCAGTGAAGACAGCCACTCTGGAAACACCATATATTTT
>TRBV28|TRBJ2-7|-|TRBD2
CASSQGLAGAREQYF
TGTGCCAGCAGTCAAGGACTAGCGGGAGCGCGGGAGCAGTACTTC
>TRBV4-2|TRBJ2-7|once|TRBD2
CASAPGLAVYEQYF
TGTGCCAGCGCCCCAGGACTAGCGGTTTACGAGCAGTACTTC
>TRBV18|TRBJ1-2|few|-
CASSPRPMEGTITGYTF
TGTGCCAGCTCACCACGGCCTATGGAGGGGACGATAACTGGCTACACCTTC
>TRBV27|TRBJ2-6|-|-
CASSPQLTGANVLTF
TGTGCCAGCAGTCCACAGCTGACTGGGGCCAACGTCCTGACTTTC
>TRBV7-2|TRBJ2-5|-|TRBD2
CASSLALGGAGETQYF
TGTGCCAGCAGCTTAGCGCTCGGGGGGGCGGGGGAGACCCAGTACTTC
>TRBV9|TRBJ2-1|-|-
CASSPVAAGEFF
TGTGCCAGCAGCCCCGTCGCGGCCGGGGAGTTCTTC
>TRBV29-1|TRBJ2-4|-|-
CSVEGPGQSNIQYF
TGCAGCGTTGAGGGGCCAGGGCAAAGCAACATTCAGTACTTC